What follows describes a single TCR beta chain. This sample's time point: patch test 1, 2 weeks after DPC sensitization. Treatment of the sample: therapeutic diphenylcyclopropenone sensitization with weekly scalp DPC. Blood, whole and unfractionated, served as the source for total RNA extraction. Samples of blood were obtained prior to the application of each patch test. In TCRdb, the RACE reads were re-called with MiXCR into one record per CDR3 protein. The sample holds about 37,000 distinct CDR3 sequences, roughly 6.4% seen once. The sample is drawn from a study of human T cells and chemical hapten exposure. Losses at the gene ends were 5 bases for V and 1 base for J; bases not matched to a gene: 6. Germline lookup yields CDR1 MDHEN and CDR2 SYDVKM. This CDR3 is 16 amino acids long.

This chain connects TRBV28 to TRBJ1-5; 9 bases are a match to TRBD1. Sequenced material: whole blood, taken in connection with sensitization to the hapten diphenylcyclopropenone (DPC). This TCR came from a woman aged 30 to 39 with alopecia areata. Some clones in this sample may be carry-over from other donors' samples. The CDR3 reads CASSHYRGLSNQPQHF. In DNA form, the CDR3 reads TGTGCCAGCAGTCATTACAGGGGGCTAAGCAATCAGCCCCAGCATTTT. Together with reference TRBV28 and TRBJ1-5, the CDR3 gives the full variable domain: DVKVTQSSRYLVKRTGEKVFLECVQDMDHENMFWYRQDPGLGLRLIYFSYDVKMKEKGDIPEGYSVSREKKERFSLILESASTNQTSMYLCASSHYRGLSNQPQHFGDGTRLSIL.